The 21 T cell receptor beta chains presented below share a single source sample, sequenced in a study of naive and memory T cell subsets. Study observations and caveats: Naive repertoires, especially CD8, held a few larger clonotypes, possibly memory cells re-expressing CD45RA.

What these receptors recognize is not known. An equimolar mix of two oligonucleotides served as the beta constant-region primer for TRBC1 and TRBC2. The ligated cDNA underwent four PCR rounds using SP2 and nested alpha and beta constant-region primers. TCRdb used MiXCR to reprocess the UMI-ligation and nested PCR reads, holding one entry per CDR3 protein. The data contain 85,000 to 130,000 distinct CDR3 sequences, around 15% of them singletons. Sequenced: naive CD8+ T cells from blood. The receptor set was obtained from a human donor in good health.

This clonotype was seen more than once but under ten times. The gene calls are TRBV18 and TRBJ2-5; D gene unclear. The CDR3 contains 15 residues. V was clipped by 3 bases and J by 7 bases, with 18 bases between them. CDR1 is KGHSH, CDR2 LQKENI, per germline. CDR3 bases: TGTGCCAGCTCACCCCACCGCGAGGATTGGGGGACCCAGTACTTC. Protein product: CASSPHREDWGTQYF.

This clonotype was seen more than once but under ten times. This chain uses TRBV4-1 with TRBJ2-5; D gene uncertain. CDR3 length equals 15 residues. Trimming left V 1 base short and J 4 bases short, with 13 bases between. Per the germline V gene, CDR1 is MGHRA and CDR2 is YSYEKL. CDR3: CASSQVPGTPETQYF. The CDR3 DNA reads TGCGCCAGCAGCCAAGTCCCGGGCACTCCAGAGACCCAGTACTTC.

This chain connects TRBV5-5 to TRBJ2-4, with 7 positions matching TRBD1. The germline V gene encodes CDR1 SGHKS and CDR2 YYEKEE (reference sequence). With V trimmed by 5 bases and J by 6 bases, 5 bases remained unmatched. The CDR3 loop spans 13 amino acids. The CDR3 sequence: CASSTRTGNIQYF. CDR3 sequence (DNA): TGTGCCAGCAGTACCCGGACAGGAAACATTCAGTACTTC.

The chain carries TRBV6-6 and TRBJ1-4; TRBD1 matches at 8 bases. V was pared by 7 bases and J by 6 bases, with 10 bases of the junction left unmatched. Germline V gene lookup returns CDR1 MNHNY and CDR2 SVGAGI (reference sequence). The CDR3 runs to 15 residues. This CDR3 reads CASTPRQGQDEKLFF. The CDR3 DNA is TGTGCCAGCACCCCAAGACAGGGGCAGGATGAAAAACTGTTTTTT.

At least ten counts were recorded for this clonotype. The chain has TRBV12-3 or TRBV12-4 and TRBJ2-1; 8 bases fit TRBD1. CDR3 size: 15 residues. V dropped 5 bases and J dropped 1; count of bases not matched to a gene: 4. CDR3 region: CASSPGQGSYNEQFF. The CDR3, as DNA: TGTGCCAGCAGTCCCGGACAGGGTTCCTACAATGAGCAGTTCTTC.

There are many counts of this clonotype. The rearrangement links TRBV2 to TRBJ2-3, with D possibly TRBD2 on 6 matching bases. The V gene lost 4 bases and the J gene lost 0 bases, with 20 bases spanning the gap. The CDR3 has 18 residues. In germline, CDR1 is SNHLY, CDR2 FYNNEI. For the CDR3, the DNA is TGTGCCAGCAGTGTCCCCCTCAGTATGGCGGGGAGCACAGATACGCAGTATTTT. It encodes CASSVPLSMAGSTDTQYF. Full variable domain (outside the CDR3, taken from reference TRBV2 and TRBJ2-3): EPEVTQTPSHQVTQMGQEVILRCVPISNHLYFYWYRQILGQKVEFLVSFYNNEISEKSEIFDDQFSVERPDGSNFTLKIRSTKLEDSAMYFCASSVPLSMAGSTDTQYFGPGTRLTVL.

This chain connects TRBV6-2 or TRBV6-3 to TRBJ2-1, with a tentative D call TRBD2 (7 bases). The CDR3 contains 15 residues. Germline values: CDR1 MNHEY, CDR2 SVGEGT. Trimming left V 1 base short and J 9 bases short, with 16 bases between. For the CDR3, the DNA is TGTGCCAGCAGTTACTGGGGGGGGGGCCGAGTTGAGCAGTTCTTC. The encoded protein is CASSYWGGGRVEQFF.

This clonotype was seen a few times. The CDR3 DNA follows: TGTGCCAGCAGTTTCGAGGGGGGCGGCCAGCCCCAGCATTTT. This translates into CASSFEGGGQPQHF. The chain is built from TRBV12-3 or TRBV12-4 and TRBJ1-5; weak D call: TRBD1 (6 bases). CDR3 size: 14 residues. V was shortened by 3 bases and J by 7 bases, with 13 bases between the two germline ends.

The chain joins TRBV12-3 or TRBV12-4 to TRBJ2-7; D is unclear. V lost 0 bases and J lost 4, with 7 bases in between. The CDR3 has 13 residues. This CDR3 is CASSLAAGYEQYF. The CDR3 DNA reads TGTGCCAGCAGTTTAGCAGCCGGATACGAGCAGTACTTC.

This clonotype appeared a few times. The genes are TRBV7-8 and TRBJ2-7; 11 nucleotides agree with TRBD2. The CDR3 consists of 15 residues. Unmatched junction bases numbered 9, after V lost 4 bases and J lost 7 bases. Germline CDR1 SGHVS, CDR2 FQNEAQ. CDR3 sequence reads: CASSSPLAGGWEQYF. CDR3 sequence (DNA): TGTGCCAGCAGCTCCCCCCTAGCGGGAGGATGGGAGCAGTACTTC.

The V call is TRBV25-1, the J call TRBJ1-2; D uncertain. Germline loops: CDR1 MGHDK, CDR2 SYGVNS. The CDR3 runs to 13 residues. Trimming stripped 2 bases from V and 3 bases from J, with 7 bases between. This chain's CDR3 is CASSEGRYYGYTF. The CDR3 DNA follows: TGTGCCAGCAGTGAAGGCAGGTACTATGGCTACACCTTC.

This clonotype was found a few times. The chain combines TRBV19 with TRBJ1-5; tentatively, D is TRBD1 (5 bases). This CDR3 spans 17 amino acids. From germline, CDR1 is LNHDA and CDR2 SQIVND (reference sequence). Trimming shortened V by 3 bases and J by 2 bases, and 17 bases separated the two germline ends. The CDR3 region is CASSMGSGGIGNQPQHF. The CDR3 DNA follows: TGTGCCAGTAGTATGGGCTCCGGGGGGATAGGCAATCAGCCCCAGCATTTT. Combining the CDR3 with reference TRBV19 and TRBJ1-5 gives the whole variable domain DGGITQSPKYLFRKEGQNVTLSCEQNLNHDAMYWYRQDPGQGLRLIYYSQIVNDFQKGDIAEGYSVSREKKESFPLTVTSAQKNPTAFYLCASSMGSGGIGNQPQHFGDGTRLSIL.

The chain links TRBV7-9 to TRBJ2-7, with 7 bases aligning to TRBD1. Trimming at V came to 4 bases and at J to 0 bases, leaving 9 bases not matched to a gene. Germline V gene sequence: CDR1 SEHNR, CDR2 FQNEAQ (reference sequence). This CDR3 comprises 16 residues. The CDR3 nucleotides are TGTGCCAGCAGCTATAAACAGGGGATAAGCTCCTACGAGCAGTACTTC. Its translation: CASSYKQGISSYEQYF.

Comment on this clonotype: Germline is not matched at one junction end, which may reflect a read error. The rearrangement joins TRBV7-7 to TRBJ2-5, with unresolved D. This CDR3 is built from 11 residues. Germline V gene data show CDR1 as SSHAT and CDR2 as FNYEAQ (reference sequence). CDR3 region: CASSDALTQYF. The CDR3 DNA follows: TGTGCTAGCAGCGACGCCCTGACCCAGTACTTC.

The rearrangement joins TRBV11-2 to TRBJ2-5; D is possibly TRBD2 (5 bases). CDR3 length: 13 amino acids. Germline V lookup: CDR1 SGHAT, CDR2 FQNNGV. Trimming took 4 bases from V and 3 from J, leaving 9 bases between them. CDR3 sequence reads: CASSSNGKETQYF. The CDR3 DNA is TGTGCCAGCAGCTCCAACGGGAAAGAGACCCAGTACTTC.

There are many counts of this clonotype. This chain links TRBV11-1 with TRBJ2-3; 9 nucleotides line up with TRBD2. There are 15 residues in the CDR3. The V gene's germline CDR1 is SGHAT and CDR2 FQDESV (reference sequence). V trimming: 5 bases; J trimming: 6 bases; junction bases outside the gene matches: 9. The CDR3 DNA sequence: TGTGCCAGCAGCCAGACTAGCGGACTGGGGGATACGCAGTATTTT. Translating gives CASSQTSGLGDTQYF.

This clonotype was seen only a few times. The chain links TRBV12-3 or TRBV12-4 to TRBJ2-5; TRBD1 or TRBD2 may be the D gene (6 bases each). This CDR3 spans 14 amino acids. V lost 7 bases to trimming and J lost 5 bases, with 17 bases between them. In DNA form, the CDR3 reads TGTGCCAGCACCTTTGGGGGGCAAAAGGAGACCCAGTACTTC. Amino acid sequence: CASTFGGQKETQYF.

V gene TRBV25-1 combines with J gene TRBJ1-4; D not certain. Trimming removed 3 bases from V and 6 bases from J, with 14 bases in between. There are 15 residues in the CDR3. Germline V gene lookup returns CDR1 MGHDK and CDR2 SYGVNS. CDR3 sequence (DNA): TGTGCCAGCAGTGATCGGCTTCGTGGGGATGAAAAACTGTTTTTT. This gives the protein CASSDRLRGDEKLFF.

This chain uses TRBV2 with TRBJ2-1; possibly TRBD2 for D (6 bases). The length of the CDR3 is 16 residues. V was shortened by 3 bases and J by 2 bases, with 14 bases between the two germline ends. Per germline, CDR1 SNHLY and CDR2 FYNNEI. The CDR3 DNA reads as TGTGCCAGCAGTGACCCCATAGCGGCACCCTACAATGAGCAGTTCTTC. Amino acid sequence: CASSDPIAAPYNEQFF.

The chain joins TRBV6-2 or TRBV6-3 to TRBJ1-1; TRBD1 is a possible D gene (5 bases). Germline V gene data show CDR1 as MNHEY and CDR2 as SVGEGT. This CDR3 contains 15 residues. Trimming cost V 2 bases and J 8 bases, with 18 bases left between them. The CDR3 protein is CASSYHSTGLPEAFF. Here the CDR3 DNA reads TGTGCCAGCAGTTACCACTCGACGGGACTGCCGGAAGCTTTCTTT.

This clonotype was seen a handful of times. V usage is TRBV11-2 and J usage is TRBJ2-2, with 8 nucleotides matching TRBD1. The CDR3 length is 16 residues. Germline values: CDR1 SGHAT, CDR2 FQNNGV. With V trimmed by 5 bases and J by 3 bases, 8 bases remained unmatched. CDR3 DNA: TGTGCCAGCAGCCCTAGTGGACAGGGTTACACCGGGGAGCTGTTTTTT. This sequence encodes CASSPSGQGYTGELFF.